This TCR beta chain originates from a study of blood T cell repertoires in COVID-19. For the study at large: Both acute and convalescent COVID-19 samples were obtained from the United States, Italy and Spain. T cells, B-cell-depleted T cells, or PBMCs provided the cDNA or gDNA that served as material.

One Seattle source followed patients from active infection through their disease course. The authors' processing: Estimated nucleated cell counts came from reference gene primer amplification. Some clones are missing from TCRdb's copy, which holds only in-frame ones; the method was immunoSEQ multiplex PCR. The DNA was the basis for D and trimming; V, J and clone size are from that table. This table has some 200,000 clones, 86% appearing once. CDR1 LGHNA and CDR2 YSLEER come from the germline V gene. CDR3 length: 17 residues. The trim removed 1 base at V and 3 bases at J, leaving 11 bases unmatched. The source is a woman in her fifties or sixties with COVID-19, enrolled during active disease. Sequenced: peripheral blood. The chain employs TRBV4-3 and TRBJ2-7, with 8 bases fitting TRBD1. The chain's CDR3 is CASSQATGGGGYYEQYF. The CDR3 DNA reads TGCGCCAGCAGCCAAGCCACAGGGGGAGGAGGGTACTACGAGCAGTACTTC.